This note documents a single T cell receptor (beta chain) sequence. Its specificity is not known. Sample treatment: oral pan-JAK inhibitor, 5-10 mg twice daily. Researchers took lesional scalp punch biopsies and peripheral blood from people who were alopecia areata patients. This sample stems from a study of CD8+ T cells in alopecia areata. At the level of the study: Among treated patients, oral tofacitinib was administered at 5 to 10 mg twice daily. Affected scalp percentage set treated patients' severity scores.

Study outcomes and limitations: Unlike in mice, where it was clearer, TCR sharing across patients was less clear, possibly HLA-related.

V was trimmed by 5 bases and J by 0 bases, leaving 9 bases between them. CDR3 size: 13 residues. Germline assignment: CDR1 SGDLS and CDR2 YYNGEE. RNA extraction and reverse transcription yielded cDNA as sequencing template. Profiled with immunoSEQ multiplex PCR; TCRdb holds only in-frame clones, not every one. The table has a few hundred thousand clones, around three fifths seen once. The clonotype originates from a human donor with alopecia areata. The chain combines TRBV9 with TRBJ2-7; D is ambiguous. The sample here was CD4+ T cells sorted from blood, taken at roughly week 52, from a patient treated with tofacitinib. The CDR3 bases are TGTGCCAGCAGTGACGGAAACTCCTACGAGCAGTACTTC. Translated, it gives CASSDGNSYEQYF.